This record covers a single T cell receptor (beta chain). Amplified regions were TCR beta CDR3 sequences from RNA transcripts. TCR CDR3 underwent first-round RT-PCR with the HTBI primer set. Each CDR3 protein is one row after TCRdb ran MiXCR on the multiplex PCR reads. The sample lists hundreds of thousands of distinct CDR3 sequences, approximately 18% seen once, with under 40% in the top ten. This sample stems from a study of T cells in Graves' hyperthyroidism and ophthalmopathy. V was clipped by 0 bases and J by 10 bases, with 8 bases between them. The CDR3 is 12 amino acids. From germline, CDR1 is SGHNT and CDR2 YYREEE (reference sequence). Patients having uncontrolled infection, another autoimmune disease, pregnancy or lactation were not included.

V usage is TRBV5-4 and J usage is TRBJ2-1; D is perhaps TRBD1 (6 bases). This sequence originates from a man aged 50 or older with Graves' ophthalmopathy. Material: blood. The CDR3, as DNA: TGTGCCAGCAGCTTGGCCACAGGGGAGCAGTTCTTC. Residues: CASSLATGEQFF.